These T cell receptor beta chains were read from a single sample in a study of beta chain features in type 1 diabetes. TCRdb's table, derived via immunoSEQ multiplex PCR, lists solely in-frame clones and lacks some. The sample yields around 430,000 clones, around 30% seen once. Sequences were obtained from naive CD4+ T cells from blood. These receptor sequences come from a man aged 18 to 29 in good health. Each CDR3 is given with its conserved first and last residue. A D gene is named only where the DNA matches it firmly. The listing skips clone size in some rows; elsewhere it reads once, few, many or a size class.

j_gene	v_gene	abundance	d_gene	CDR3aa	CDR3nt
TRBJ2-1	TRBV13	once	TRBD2	CASSLRLAVSSYNEQFF	TGTGCCAGCAGCTTACGTCTAGCGGTTAGCTCCTACAATGAGCAGTTCTTC
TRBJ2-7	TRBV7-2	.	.	CASSVRGTTYEQYF	TGTGCCAGCAGCGTACGCGGGACCACCTACGAGCAGTACTTC
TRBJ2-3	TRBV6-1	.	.	CASSEALTDTQYF	TGTGCCAGCAGTGAAGCGCTGACAGATACGCAGTATTTT
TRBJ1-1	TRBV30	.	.	CAWSFTPNTEAFF	TGTGCCTGGAGCTTTACACCGAACACTGAAGCTTTCTTT
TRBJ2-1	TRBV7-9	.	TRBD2	CASSRSGSNEQFF	TGTGCCAGCAGTCGTAGCGGGAGCAATGAGCAGTTCTTC
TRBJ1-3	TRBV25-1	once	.	CASGMRRGDTIYF	TGTGCCAGCGGAATGAGGCGGGGCGACACCATATATTTT
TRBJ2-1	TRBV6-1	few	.	CASSETPGLYNEQFF	TGTGCCAGCAGTGAAACCCCGGGACTCTACAATGAGCAGTTCTTC
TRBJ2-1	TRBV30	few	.	CAWNTGNEQFF	TGTGCCTGGAACACTGGCAATGAGCAGTTCTTC
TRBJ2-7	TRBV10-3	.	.	CAIRDRSGDSEQYF	TGTGCCATCCGGGACAGGAGCGGGGATAGCGAGCAGTACTTC
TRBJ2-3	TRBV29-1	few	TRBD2	CSVLGGSPGLRTDTQYF	TGCAGCGTCCTGGGGGGGTCCCCAGGGCTACGCACAGATACGCAGTATTTT
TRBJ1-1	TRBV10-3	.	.	CAISESMMAFF	TGTGCCATCAGTGAGTCGATGATGGCTTTCTTT
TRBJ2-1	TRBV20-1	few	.	CSASRLGAPFF	TGCAGTGCTTCCCGATTGGGCGCTCCGTTCTTC
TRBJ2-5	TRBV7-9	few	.	CASSYSETQYF	TGTGCCAGCAGCTATTCGGAGACCCAGTACTTC
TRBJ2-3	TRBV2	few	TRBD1	CASSAQGSGVDTQYF	TGTGCCAGCAGTGCACAGGGGTCTGGGGTAGATACGCAGTATTTT
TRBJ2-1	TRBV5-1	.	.	CASSFGLADDNEQFF	TGCGCCAGCAGCTTTGGGCTAGCTGACGACAATGAGCAGTTCTTC
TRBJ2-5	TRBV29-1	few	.	CSVASQGLRTQYF	TGCAGCGTTGCGAGTCAGGGGTTGAGGACCCAGTACTTC
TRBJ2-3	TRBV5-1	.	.	CASSLDYPDTQYF	TGCGCCAGCAGCTTGGATTACCCAGATACGCAGTATTTT
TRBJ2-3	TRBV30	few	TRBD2	CASTSGRTDTQYF	TGTGCATCTACTAGCGGGAGGACAGATACGCAGTATTTT
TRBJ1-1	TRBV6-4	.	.	CASSAGSTNTEAFF	TGTGCCAGCAGTGCGGGGAGCACGAACACTGAAGCTTTCTTT
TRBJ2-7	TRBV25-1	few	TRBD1	CASSWTGDEQYF	TGTGCCAGCAGTTGGACAGGGGACGAGCAGTACTTC
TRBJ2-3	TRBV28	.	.	CASHTGGTDTQYF	TGTGCCAGCCACACCGGGGGCACAGATACGCAGTATTTT
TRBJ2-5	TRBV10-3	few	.	CAISGQRYHQETQYF	TGTGCCATCAGTGGACAGCGTTACCACCAAGAGACCCAGTACTTC
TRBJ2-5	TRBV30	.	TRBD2	CAWSVSLAGRETQYF	TGTGCCTGGAGTGTATCGTTAGCGGGGAGGGAGACCCAGTACTTC
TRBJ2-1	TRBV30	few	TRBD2	CAWSVPAGGPYNEQFF	TGTGCCTGGAGTGTCCCAGCGGGAGGACCGTACAATGAGCAGTTCTTC
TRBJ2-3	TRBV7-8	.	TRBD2	CASYAAGLVTDTQYF	TGTGCCAGCTACGCCGCGGGACTAGTAACAGATACGCAGTATTTT
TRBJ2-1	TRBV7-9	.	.	CASSLGLADHNEQFF	TGTGCCAGCAGCTTAGGATTAGCGGACCACAATGAGCAGTTCTTC
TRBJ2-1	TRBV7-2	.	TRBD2	CASSLAVAGVRNEQFF	TGTGCCAGCAGCTTAGCTGTAGCGGGAGTGAGGAATGAGCAGTTCTTC
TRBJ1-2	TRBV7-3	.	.	CASSLTGPPINYGYTF	TGTGCCAGCAGCTTAACGGGTCCTCCCATCAACTATGGCTACACCTTC
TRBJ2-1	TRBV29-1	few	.	CSVGGGYNEQFF	TGCAGCGTTGGGGGAGGCTACAATGAGCAGTTCTTC